The present entry profiles one TCR beta chain with its context. The data derive from a study of identical twins. V lost 6 bases, J lost 7 bases, and 13 bases stayed unmatched. This CDR3 has 15 residues. Germline CDR1 DFQATT, CDR2 SNEGSKA (reference sequence). One entry per CDR3 protein, called by TCRdb with MiXCR from the 5' RACE reads. The sample includes 200,000 to 250,000 distinct CDR3 sequences, 5% to 7% of them seen just once. Every sampled donor was Caucasian and healthy. The same specimen was also included in a second study, on T cells expressing NK-cell markers. This second study says: Seropositivity for HCMV was found in seven of the eight sequenced donors, with one seronegative. An anti-gamma-delta TCR antibody was added in several experiments. It restricted sorting to alpha-beta TCR-expressing T cells.

Sequences were obtained from CD8+ T cells sorted from blood. J is TRBJ2-5 and V is TRBV20-1; 11 bases map to TRBD2. The source is a woman younger than 30 in good health. The CDR3 spells CSATLSGGASRTQYF. The CDR3 DNA sequence: TGCAGTGCAACCCTTAGCGGGGGGGCCTCTAGGACCCAGTACTTC.